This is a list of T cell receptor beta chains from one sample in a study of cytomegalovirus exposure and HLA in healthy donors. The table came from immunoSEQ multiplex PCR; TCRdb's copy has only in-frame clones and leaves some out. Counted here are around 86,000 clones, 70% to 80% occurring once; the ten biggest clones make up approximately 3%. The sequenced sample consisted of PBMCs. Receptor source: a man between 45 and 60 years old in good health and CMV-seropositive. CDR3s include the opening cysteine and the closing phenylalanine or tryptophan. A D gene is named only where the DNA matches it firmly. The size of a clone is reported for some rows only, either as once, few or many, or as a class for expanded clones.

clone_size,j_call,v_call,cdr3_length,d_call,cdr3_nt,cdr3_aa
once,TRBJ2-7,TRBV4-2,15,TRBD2,TGTGCCAGCAGCCCGACTAGCGGGACCCGGTACGAGCAGTACTTC,CASSPTSGTRYEQYF
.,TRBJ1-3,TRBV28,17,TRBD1,TGTGCCAGCAGTGGACAGGAGGCTACTAGCTCTGGAAACACCATATATTTT,CASSGQEATSSGNTIYF
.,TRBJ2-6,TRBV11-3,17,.,TGTGCCAGCAGCTTAGATTCGGCGAGCTCTGGGGCCAACGGCCTGACTTTC,CASSLDSASSGANGLTF
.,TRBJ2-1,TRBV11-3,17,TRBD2,TGTGCCAGCAGCTTAGATTGGGCTAGCGGGGTACCCGATGAGCAGTTCTTC,CASSLDWASGVPDEQFF
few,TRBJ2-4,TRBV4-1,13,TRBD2,TGCGCCAGCAGCCGACTAGCGGGGGACAGTCAGTACTTC,CASSRLAGDSQYF
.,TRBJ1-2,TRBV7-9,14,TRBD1,TGTGCCAGCAGCTCGCCAGGGGGCGAAGGTGGCTACACCTTC,CASSSPGGEGGYTF
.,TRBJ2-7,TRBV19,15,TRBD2,TGTGCCAGTAGTATAGGGACCCTAGCGGGAGGTGAGCAGTACTTC,CASSIGTLAGGEQYF
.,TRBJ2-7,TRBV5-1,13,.,TGCGCCAGCAGCGTGGGAGGGGGCTACGAGCAGTACTTC,CASSVGGGYEQYF
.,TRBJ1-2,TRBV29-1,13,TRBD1,TGCAGCGTTGAAAGCAGGGGGCTTCATGGCTACACCTTC,CSVESRGLHGYTF
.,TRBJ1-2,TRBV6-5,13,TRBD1,TGTGCCAGCAGCACAGGACAGGGGGGTGGCTACACCTTC,CASSTGQGGGYTF
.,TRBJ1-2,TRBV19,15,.,TGTGCCAGTAGTATGGGGGGGGAGTCCAACTATGGCTACACCTTC,CASSMGGESNYGYTF
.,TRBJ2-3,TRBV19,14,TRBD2,TGTGCCAGTAGTATGGGGCTAGCGGAGACTACGCAGTATTTT,CASSMGLAETTQYF
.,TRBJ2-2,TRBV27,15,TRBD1,TGTGCCAGCGGGTCCGAGACAGGGGTGGCCGGGGAGCTGTTTTTT,CASGSETGVAGELFF
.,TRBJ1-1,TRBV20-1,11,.,TGCAGTGCTAGAGTCGGCACTGAAGCTTTCTTT,CSARVGTEAFF
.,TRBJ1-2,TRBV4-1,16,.,TGCGCCAGCAGCCAGCAACCGACACAGGCAGGCTATGGCTACACCTTC,CASSQQPTQAGYGYTF
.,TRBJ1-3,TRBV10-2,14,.,TGCGCCAGCAGTGAGTCCAACTCGGGAAACACCATATATTTT,CASSESNSGNTIYF
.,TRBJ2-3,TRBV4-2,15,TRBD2,TGTGCCAGCAGCACGCCGTATCCTAGCGGAGATACGCAGTATTTT,CASSTPYPSGDTQYF
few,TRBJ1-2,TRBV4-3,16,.,TGCGCCAGCAGCCAAGGGGGTTGGACAGAGGATTATGGCTACACCTTC,CASSQGGWTEDYGYTF
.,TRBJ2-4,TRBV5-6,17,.,TGTGCCAGCAGGGAGTTGGGGCCAGATTCAGCCAAAAACAGTCAGTACTTC,CASRELGPDSAKNSQYF
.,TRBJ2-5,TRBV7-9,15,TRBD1,TGTTCCAGCAGCCCGGACAGGGGGTTCAGGGAGACCCAGTACTTC,CSSSPDRGFRETQYF
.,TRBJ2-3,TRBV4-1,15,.,TGCGCCAGCAGCCAAGTGGGCAGAGTCACAGATACGCAGTATTTT,CASSQVGRVTDTQYF
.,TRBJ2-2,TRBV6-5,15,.,TGTGCCAGCATAGGACTGGCCGTTCGGGGCGGGGAGCTGTTTTTT,CASIGLAVRGGELFF
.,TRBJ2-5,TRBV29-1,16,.,TGCAGCGTTGATCTCCTAGACCGAATAACCCGGGAGACCCAGTACTTC,CSVDLLDRITRETQYF
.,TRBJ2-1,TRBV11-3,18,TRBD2,TGTGCCAGCAGATCGACTAGCGGGAGGCCCAGCTCCTACAATGAGCAGTTCTTC,CASRSTSGRPSSYNEQFF
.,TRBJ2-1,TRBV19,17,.,TGTGCCAGTAGTATACCGCGGGGCATTTCCCCATACAATGAGCAGTTCTTC,CASSIPRGISPYNEQFF
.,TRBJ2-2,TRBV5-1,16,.,TGCGCCAGCAGCTCCCTGACCGGGACACAGACCGGGGAGCTGTTTTTT,CASSSLTGTQTGELFF
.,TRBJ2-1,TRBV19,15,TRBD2,TGTGCCAGTAGTATGGGACGGGAGGGTTACAATGAGCAGTTCTTC,CASSMGREGYNEQFF
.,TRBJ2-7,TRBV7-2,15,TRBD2,TGTGCCAGCAGCCTGGGGACTAGCGGGAGCTACGAGCAGTACTTC,CASSLGTSGSYEQYF
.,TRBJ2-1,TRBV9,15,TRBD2,TGTGCCAGCAGCGTCCAGGGGCTAGCGGGAGGGGAGCAGTTCTTC,CASSVQGLAGGEQFF
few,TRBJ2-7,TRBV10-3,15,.,TGTGCCATCAGTCCAGAAGGGGGGGGATACTACGAGCAGTACTTC,CAISPEGGGYYEQYF
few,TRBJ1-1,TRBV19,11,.,TGTGCCAGTAGTTTAGGACACGAAGCTTTCTTT,CASSLGHEAFF
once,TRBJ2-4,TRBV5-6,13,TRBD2,TGTGCCAGCAGCTTTCGGACTAGAAACAGTCAGTACTTC,CASSFRTRNSQYF
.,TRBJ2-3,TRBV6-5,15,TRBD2,TGTGCCAGTCGATTAGCGGGAGGGCCCACAGATACGCAGTATTTT,CASRLAGGPTDTQYF
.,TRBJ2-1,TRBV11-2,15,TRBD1,TGTGCCAGCAGCTTAACCCGACAGGGCTACAATGAGCAGTTCTTC,CASSLTRQGYNEQFF
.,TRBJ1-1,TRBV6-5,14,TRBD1,TGTGCCAGCAGTTATGGGACAGGCGCTCAGTCGGCTTTCTTT,CASSYGTGAQSAFF
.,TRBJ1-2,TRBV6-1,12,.,TGTGCCAGCAGTGAGCAGGGCTCTGGCTACACCTTC,CASSEQGSGYTF
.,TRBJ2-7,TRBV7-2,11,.,TGTGCCAGCAGCTCACTCTACGAGCAGTACTTC,CASSSLYEQYF
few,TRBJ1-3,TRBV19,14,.,TGTGCCAGTAGTGTCCAGGGTGCTGGAAACACCATATATTTT,CASSVQGAGNTIYF
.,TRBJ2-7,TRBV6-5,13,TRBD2,TGTGCCAGCCGTAGGGGAGGGTTAGGCGAGCAGTACTTC,CASRRGGLGEQYF
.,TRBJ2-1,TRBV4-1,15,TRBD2,TGCGCCAGCAGCCATTTAGCGGGACCCTACAATGAGCAGTTCTTC,CASSHLAGPYNEQFF